A selection of T cell receptor beta chains follows, all from one sample in a study of post-analysis software for immune sequencing data. Using its own MiXCR run on the PCR reads, TCRdb lists one record per CDR3 protein. The repertoire holds about 680,000 distinct CDR3 sequences, with around 64% as singletons. Material: blood. The source of these receptors is a girl aged 2 to 10 with multiple sclerosis. Each CDR3 is given without its conserved first and last residue.

j_call v_call cdr3_aa
TRBJ2-7 TRBV7-2 ASSFYTGDDYEQY
TRBJ2-1 TRBV6-5 ASSYSTSDEQF
TRBJ2-3 TRBV12-3/TRBV12-4 ASRIGGGDTQY
TRBJ2-3 TRBV29-1 SVLGISTDTQY
TRBJ2-3 TRBV7-9 ASSPRSGSYMGTDTQY
TRBJ1-1 TRBV6-5 ASSYAGSFSPEAF
TRBJ2-1 TRBV7-9 VSSSGTSGRDEQF
TRBJ2-1 TRBV29-1 SVGILAGGNEQF
TRBJ2-1 TRBV20-1 SAEELAKTYNEQF
TRBJ1-2 TRBV29-1 SVGEGNYGYT
TRBJ2-7 TRBV6-2/TRBV6-3 ASSYPSYEQY
TRBJ2-5 TRBV7-2 ASTGTSGVQETQY
TRBJ2-3 TRBV29-1 SVEVPTADTQY
TRBJ1-2 TRBV6-5 ASSYSTNQGRDGYT
TRBJ2-1 TRBV5-1 ASSLAPGRLNEQF
TRBJ2-1 TRBV6-6 ASSPRVYNEQF
TRBJ2-5 TRBV4-3 ASSQDQGLGRETQY
. TRBV19 ASSIDDRYEQY
TRBJ2-3 TRBV9 ASTGTTSTDTQY
TRBJ1-2 TRBV27 ASSSRQGSTYGYT
TRBJ2-3 TRBV29-1 SVYEGTDTQY
TRBJ2-7 TRBV7-2 ASSFRGAPEQY
TRBJ2-4 TRBV6-2/TRBV6-3 ASSYGGEDIQY
TRBJ2-7 TRBV10-3 AIGPGPHYEQY
TRBJ1-4 TRBV10-3 ATTQGQRNEKLF
TRBJ2-3 TRBV20-1 SPAGSAGTDTQY
TRBJ2-3 TRBV11-2 ASSLDLGADTQY
TRBJ2-5 TRBV20-1 SANWGPWLRETQY
TRBJ2-7 TRBV6-5 ASTPWGANEQY
TRBJ2-1 TRBV29-1 SVEETAGAVDEQF
TRBJ2-5 TRBV7-2 ASSLVLAGVQETQY
TRBJ2-1 TRBV11-3 ASSRSQGQGGNEQF
TRBJ2-1 TRBV4-3 ASSQDRTSYNEQF
TRBJ2-7 TRBV11-2 ASSLGVVRSSYEQY
TRBJ2-6 TRBV10-3 AISDPTGGVRAGANVLT
TRBJ2-1 TRBV7-9 ASSSGQKHNEQF
TRBJ2-7 TRBV10-3 AISDFGGTGGRREQY
TRBJ1-2 TRBV28 ANSQGLGYGYT
TRBJ2-3 TRBV4-3 ASSQGRLAGGDTQY
. TRBV10-2 ASSLAGERNEQY
TRBJ2-5 TRBV6-5 ASSVGRLETQY
TRBJ2-1 TRBV11-2 ASSLRTTGGFRSYNEQF
TRBJ2-1 TRBV2 ASTGTGYDEQF
TRBJ1-2 TRBV20-1 SASSTGAMPYT
TRBJ2-1 TRBV2 ASSGTSGYNEQF
TRBJ2-1 TRBV5-1 ASRGEANEQF
TRBJ2-5 TRBV6-5 ASSRGRLQETQY
TRBJ2-3 TRBV29-1 SVGPDSGTQY
TRBJ2-3 TRBV6-2/TRBV6-3 ASSYVLQGLGTDTQY
TRBJ2-3 TRBV20-1 SARVGFGTDTQY
TRBJ1-2 TRBV7-2 ASSGPGQGMSGNYGYT
TRBJ1-5 TRBV29-1 SVLVSNQPQH
TRBJ1-5 TRBV12-3/TRBV12-4 ASRGGVGVGNQPQH
TRBJ2-4 TRBV2 ASGEQRSSLAKNIQY
TRBJ2-1 TRBV5-5 ASSLLYYEQF
TRBJ1-4 TRBV29-1 SVVVRVNEKLF
TRBJ2-4 TRBV27 ASSSSLKNIQY
TRBJ2-2 TRBV7-3 ASSPGPNTGELF
TRBJ2-1 TRBV27 ASSSRPGGTNEQF
TRBJ2-1 TRBV2 ASRPLAGPRDEQF